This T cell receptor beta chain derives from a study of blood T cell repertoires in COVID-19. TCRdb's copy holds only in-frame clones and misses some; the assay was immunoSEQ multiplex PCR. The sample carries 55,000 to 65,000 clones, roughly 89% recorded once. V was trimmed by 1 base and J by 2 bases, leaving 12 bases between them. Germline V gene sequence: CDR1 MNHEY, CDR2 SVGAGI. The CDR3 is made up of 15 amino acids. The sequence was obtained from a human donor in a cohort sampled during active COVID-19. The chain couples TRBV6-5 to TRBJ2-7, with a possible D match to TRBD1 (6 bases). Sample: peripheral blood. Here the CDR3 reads CASSYYGGQTYEQYF. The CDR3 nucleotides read TGTGCCAGCAGTTACTACGGTGGACAGACCTACGAGCAGTACTTC.